This entry is about one T cell receptor (beta chain). Its specificity is unknown. The CDR3 is cut off 3 residues early in the read; its end comes from the germline J gene. CDR1 is LNHDA, CDR2 SQIVND, per germline (reference sequence). The CDR3 length is 14 residues. Trimming pared 6 bases from V and 0 bases from J, leaving 11 bases between. TCRdb keeps only in-frame clones here, not all; method: immunoSEQ multiplex PCR. The sample table sets out roughly 19,000 clones. This entry belongs to a study of T cells in women clearing cervical HPV infection. Findings of the study overall: Repertoire richness, not evenness, was significantly elevated in CIN3+ cases versus controls.

The chain has TRBV19 and TRBJ1-1; D gene ambiguous. The source material was blood buffy coat. This sequence was found in a woman aged 18-69 years with a cervical HPV16 infection that either progressed to CIN3+ or cleared (not recorded which). CDR3 DNA (partial): TGTGCCAGTAGCCTCGCAGGCTTGAACACTGAA. The encoded protein is CASSLAGLNTE. The whole CDR3 sequence reads CASSLAGLNTEAFF.